A single sample is the source of the 26 T cell receptor beta chains below, sequenced in a study of spatial heterogeneity in lung cancer (dated by TCRdb to between 2018 and 2020). The library was built by means of 5' RACE. The listed sequencing device is NextSeq 500. Using fastp at Q25 and MiXCR, TCRdb reprocessed the public reads and kept productive beta chains. Merged by CDR3 protein, the rows form single entries marked with the most common genes and DNA. The sample table records about 17,000 distinct CDR3 sequences; 19% of these occur just once. The ten top clones hold 6.2% of the sample. The meaning of the sample's time point label: blood at routine non-recurrence follow-up after resection. Sequencing used PBMCs, obtained at follow-up. These TCRs come from a male donor with early-stage non-small cell lung cancer.

The rearrangement links TRBV5-1 to TRBJ2-1, with D possibly called TRBD1 or TRBD2 (5 bases each). From germline, CDR1 is SGHRS and CDR2 YFSETQ. The CDR3 consists of 14 residues. The V and J ends lost 5 bases and 12 bases respectively, with 21 bases between them. The CDR3 nucleotides read TGCGCCAGCAGAGAAGGGGTCCAGTTCCGGGGGCAGTTCTTC. It specifies CASREGVQFRGQFF.

This clonotype turned up a few times. The V gene is TRBV24-1, the J gene TRBJ2-3; 8 nucleotides agree with TRBD1. The CDR3 has 16 residues. The germline gives CDR1 KGHDR, CDR2 SFDVKD. The V gene end was trimmed by 3 bases and the J gene end by 6 bases; junction bases not matched to a gene: 10. In DNA form, the CDR3 reads TGTGCCACCAGTGATCGTCCCGGGACAGGTCTGGATACGCAGTATTTT. Translated, it gives CATSDRPGTGLDTQYF.

The rearrangement links TRBV18 to TRBJ1-3, with a tentative D call TRBD1 (6 bases). The CDR3 totals 18 residues. Between the trimmed V and J ends, which lost 2 bases and 2 bases, there was a span of 19 bases. Germline CDR1 is KGHSH and CDR2 is LQKENI. CDR3 region: CASSPNRVGGAAGNTIYF. The CDR3 DNA reads TGTGCCAGCTCACCAAATCGTGTCGGGGGGGCCGCTGGAAACACCATATATTTT.

This clonotype counts as medium-sized. The gene calls are TRBV30 and TRBJ1-5; a possible D gene is TRBD1 (5 bases). Germline V gene sequence: CDR1 GTSNPN, CDR2 SVGIG (reference sequence). The CDR3 spans 13 residues. V dropped 1 base and J dropped 5 bases, with 9 bases sitting between them. CDR3 amino acids: CAWSAGTDQPQHF. CDR3 in DNA: TGTGCCTGGAGTGCGGGGACCGATCAGCCCCAGCATTTT. Drawing the rest from reference TRBV30 and TRBJ1-5, the complete variable domain is SQTIHQWPATLVQPVGSPLSLECTVEGTSNPNLYWYRQAAGRGLQLLFYSVGIGQISSEVPQNLSASRPQDRQFILSSKKLLLSDSGFYLCAWSAGTDQPQHFGDGTRLSIL.

This clonotype is judged medium-sized. V usage is TRBV3-1 and J usage is TRBJ2-7; tentatively, D is TRBD1 or TRBD2 (5 bases each). CDR3 length: 14 amino acids. From germline, CDR1 is LGHDT and CDR2 YNNKEL (reference sequence). V lost 1 base, J lost 2 bases, and 9 bases lay in between. CDR3: CASSQGDGAYEQYF. Here the CDR3 DNA reads TGTGCCAGCAGCCAAGGGGACGGAGCCTACGAGCAGTACTTC.

This clonotype is medium-sized in the sample. The chain joins TRBV20-1 to TRBJ2-7, with 7 bases aligning to TRBD1. The CDR3 is 12 residues long. The germline V gene encodes CDR1 DFQATT and CDR2 SNEGSKA (reference sequence). Trimming cost V 5 bases and J 2 bases; bases outside gene matches: 3. CDR3 coding DNA: TGCAGTGCTCGACAGGGACCCTACGAGCAGTACTTC. Protein: CSARQGPYEQYF.

This clonotype was found a few times. The rearrangement joins TRBV5-1 to TRBJ2-1, with TRBD1 matching 7 bases. The germline gives CDR1 SGHRS, CDR2 YFSETQ. The CDR3 spans 15 residues. With 4 bases clipped from V and 4 bases from J, the junction kept 8 bases outside the gene matches. This chain's CDR3 is CASSRGTAEYNEQFF. Written as DNA, the CDR3 is TGCGCCAGCAGCCGAGGGACAGCCGAGTACAATGAGCAGTTCTTC. Combining the CDR3 with reference TRBV5-1 and TRBJ2-1 gives the whole variable domain KAGVTQTPRYLIKTRGQQVTLSCSPISGHRSVSWYQQTPGQGLQFLFEYFSETQRNKGNFPGRFSGRQFSNSRSEMNVSTLELGDSALYLCASSRGTAEYNEQFFGPGTRLTVL.

The gene calls are TRBV20-1 and TRBJ2-1; D is undetermined. The CDR3 is made up of 14 amino acids. V lost 3 bases, J lost 5 bases, and 14 bases lay in between. Looked up from germline, CDR1 is DFQATT and CDR2 is SNEGSKA (reference sequence). The CDR3 coding sequence is TGCAGTGCTAGGTTACCGCCCTCAAACAATGAGCAGTTCTTC. Protein sequence: CSARLPPSNNEQFF.

This chain connects TRBV6-5 to TRBJ1-6; maybe TRBD1 (6 bases). The germline CDR1 and CDR2 sequences are MNHEY and SVGAGI. Trimming shortened V by 5 bases and J by 8 bases, and 16 bases separated the two germline ends. The CDR3 consists of 15 residues. The CDR3 bases are TGTGCCAGCAGTCGGAGAAGGACAGCGTATTCACCCCTCCACTTT. Translating it yields CASSRRRTAYSPLHF.

A remark on this clonotype: Given a much more abundant clone one base away, this may be a read error. The rearrangement links TRBV30 to TRBJ1-2; 10 bases are shared with TRBD1. The V and J ends lost 4 bases and 2 bases, in that order; junction bases with no gene match: 4. Germline assignment: CDR1 GTSNPN and CDR2 SVGIG (reference sequence). There are 14 residues in the CDR3. DNA for the CDR3: TGTGCCTGGAACCCGACAGGGGGCAACTATGGCTACACCTTC. It encodes CAWNPTGGNYGYTF.

The chain recombines TRBV6-2 or TRBV6-3 with TRBJ2-5; D ambiguous. CDR1 is MNHEY and CDR2 is SVGEGT in the germline V gene. V was pared by 0 bases and J by 0 bases, with 14 bases between. The CDR3 loop spans 17 amino acids. The CDR3 coding sequence is TGTGCCAGCAGTTACTCTTACTCCACGAGGTACCAAGAGACCCAGTACTTC. It translates to CASSYSYSTRYQETQYF.

This clonotype was seen ten or more times. The chain couples TRBV7-2 to TRBJ2-3; the match to TRBD2 covers 9 bases. The CDR3 runs to 16 residues. Germline CDR1 SGHTA, CDR2 FQGNSA. V gave up 3 bases and J gave up 1 base; unmatched junction bases: 5. The CDR3 DNA follows: TGTGCCAGCAGCTTTGGGGGACTAGCTGGCACAGATACGCAGTATTTT. Translating it yields CASSFGGLAGTDTQYF.

This clonotype was detected a few times. The J gene is TRBJ2-5, the V gene TRBV2, with a tentative D call TRBD1 (5 bases). The CDR3 loop spans 14 amino acids. Trimming took 6 bases from V and 2 from J, leaving 13 bases between them. Germline V gene data show CDR1 as SNHLY and CDR2 as FYNNEI. The CDR3 DNA is TGTGCCAGCAGCGACTCAGGGATACAAGAGACCCAGTACTTC. Translating it yields CASSDSGIQETQYF. Looking up the rest from reference TRBV2 and TRBJ2-5 gives the full variable domain: EPEVTQTPSHQVTQMGQEVILRCVPISNHLYFYWYRQILGQKVEFLVSFYNNEISEKSEIFDDQFSVERPDGSNFTLKIRSTKLEDSAMYFCASSDSGIQETQYFGPGTRLLVL.

This clonotype was seen a few times. This sequence joins TRBV20-1 and TRBJ2-5; D remains unclear. The CDR3 is made up of 11 amino acids. Germline CDR1 DFQATT, CDR2 SNEGSKA (reference sequence). The ends were cut back, 0 bases at V and 5 bases at J, with 4 bases in the middle. Written as DNA, the CDR3 is TGCAGTGCTAGAGATGGGGAGACCCAGTACTTC. Residues: CSARDGETQYF.

This clonotype has a handful of counts. The chain is built from TRBV4-2 and TRBJ2-1; 12 nucleotides align to TRBD2. V lost 5 bases, J lost 0 bases, and 5 bases stayed unmatched. The CDR3 has 17 residues. Germline V lookup: CDR1 LGHNA, CDR2 YNFKEQ. The CDR3 loop reads CASSTTSGGFSYNEQFF. CDR3 coding DNA: TGTGCCAGCAGCACCACTAGCGGGGGGTTCTCCTACAATGAGCAGTTCTTC.

The rearrangement joins TRBV7-2 to TRBJ2-5; D possibly corresponds to TRBD2 (5 bases). CDR3 size: 13 residues. Germline CDR1 and CDR2: SGHTA and FQGNSA. V was clipped by 7 bases and J by 4 bases, with 13 bases between them. The CDR3 DNA reads TGTGCCAGCACCCCCCGGGGTCGAGAGACCCAGTACTTC. Protein: CASTPRGRETQYF.

This clonotype has more than one count but fewer than ten. The chain carries TRBV11-2 and TRBJ2-3, with D hard to call. Trimming left V 0 bases short and J 0 bases short, with 7 bases between. The germline V gene has CDR1 SGHAT and CDR2 FQNNGV. The CDR3 has 15 residues. The CDR3 sequence: CASSLDIGSTDTQYF. Here the CDR3 DNA reads TGTGCCAGCAGCTTAGATATCGGGAGCACAGATACGCAGTATTTT.

This clonotype was seen a few times. This chain joins TRBV15 and TRBJ2-2; D gene ambiguous. V lost 11 bases to trimming and J lost 6 bases, with 19 bases between them. CDR3 size: 14 residues. The germline gives CDR1 LNHNV, CDR2 YYDKDF (reference sequence). The DNA of the CDR3 is TGTGCCGTCCGGCAGGATCTATTCTCCGGGGAGCTGTTTTTT. Translated, it gives CAVRQDLFSGELFF.

V gene TRBV6-6 combines with J gene TRBJ2-7, with TRBD1 identical over 11 bases. J lost 11 bases, V lost 6 bases, and 15 bases had no gene match. This CDR3 is built from 15 residues. Germline CDR1 and CDR2: MNHNY and SVGAGI (reference sequence). DNA for the CDR3: TGTGCCAGCAGGGGTCCCGGGACAGGGGGAGAATCGGAGTACTTC. Its protein is CASRGPGTGGESEYF.

In this sample, this clonotype turned up many times. An end of the junction does not agree with germline; a read error may underlie this. The chain combines TRBV7-7 with TRBJ2-5, with 10 bases matching TRBD1. This CDR3 spans 16 amino acids. Looked up from germline, CDR1 is SSHAT and CDR2 is FNYEAQ (reference sequence). The CDR3 nucleotides read TGTGCTAGCAGCTCGACGAGGGACAGGGGAAGAGAGACCCAGTACTTC. It translates to CASSSTRDRGRETQYF.

The CDR3 here is CASSLGGGGDFF. The CDR3 region has the DNA TGTGCCAGCAGCTTAGGAGGCGGGGGAGATTTCTTC. The chain uses TRBV7-9 and TRBJ2-1, with 7 bases lining up with TRBD2. Germline V gene lookup returns CDR1 SEHNR and CDR2 FQNEAQ (reference sequence). The CDR3 length is 12 residues. Trimming removed 1 base from V and 16 bases from J; junction bases left unmatched: 7.

V is TRBV20-1 and J is TRBJ2-3; 7 bases are a match to TRBD2. The CDR3 loop spans 15 amino acids. Trimming took 0 bases from V and 5 from J; bases not matched to a gene: 8. Germline V CDR1 and CDR2: DFQATT, SNEGSKA (reference sequence). The CDR3 DNA is TGCAGTGCTAGAGAGGAGCGGGGCTTCTTAGATACGCAGTATTTT. Protein: CSAREERGFLDTQYF.

This chain connects TRBV29-1 to TRBJ1-4; D unresolved. Trimming took 6 bases from V and 3 from J, leaving 11 bases between them. This CDR3 contains 13 residues. Germline V gene data show CDR1 as SQVTM and CDR2 as ANQGSEA. The CDR3 DNA sequence: TGCAGCGTCGCCGTATATGCTAATGAAAAACTGTTTTTT. Translation: CSVAVYANEKLFF.

This clonotype was picked up a small number of times. This chain joins TRBV29-1 and TRBJ2-1; TRBD1 agrees at 9 bases. V shed 6 bases, J shed 5 bases, and the junction held 2 bases outside the gene matches. The CDR3 length is 12 residues. Per germline, CDR1 SQVTM and CDR2 ANQGSEA. In nucleotides, the CDR3 is TGCAGCGTGGGGACAGGGAACAATGAGCAGTTCTTC. This sequence encodes CSVGTGNNEQFF.

This clonotype was observed a few times. This rearrangement joins TRBV2 to TRBJ2-5; the D gene is possibly TRBD2 (6 bases). Trimming removed 6 bases from V and 2 bases from J, with 10 bases in between. CDR3 length: 13 residues. Germline V lookup: CDR1 SNHLY, CDR2 FYNNEI. The CDR3 coding sequence is TGTGCCAGCAGACTAGCCGAACAAGAGACCCAGTACTTC. It translates to CASRLAEQETQYF.

This chain uses TRBV9 with TRBJ2-3; D uncertain. From germline, CDR1 is SGDLS and CDR2 YYNGEE. The CDR3 has 16 amino acids. Deletions cut 0 bases from V and 2 bases from J, with 13 bases between. As DNA, the CDR3 is TGTGCCAGCAGCGTAGCTCTAGATATCCACACAGATACGCAGTATTTT. It specifies CASSVALDIHTDTQYF.